These T cell receptor beta chains were read from a single sample in a study of shared clonotypes between healthy human individuals. Only in-frame clones appear in the TCRdb table, and some are missing; sequencing was by immunoSEQ multiplex PCR. This sample carries about 1.4 million clones, approximately 97% of them seen once, and the ten largest clones take about 1%. Sequenced sample: naive CD4+ T cells sorted from blood. The receptors stem from a man aged 25 to 45 in good health. CDR3s include the opening cysteine and the closing phenylalanine or tryptophan. The D gene is left open where the match is weak. Clone size is not always given. Where it is, it says once, few, many or a class for expanded clones.

CDR3 protein: CASSLVSSYEQYF
CDR3 DNA: TGCGCCAGCAGCTTGGTGTCCTCCTACGAGCAGTACTTC
J gene: TRBJ2-7
V gene: TRBV5-1
clone size: -
D gene: -

CDR3 protein: CASSLSFIGPGYEQYF
CDR3 DNA: TGTGCCAGCAGTTTATCATTTATAGGCCCGGGGTACGAGCAGTACTTC
J gene: TRBJ2-7
V gene: TRBV27
clone size: -
D gene: -

CDR3 protein: CASSFGFVATEAFF
CDR3 DNA: TGTGCCAGCAGCTTTGGGTTTGTGGCCACTGAAGCTTTCTTT
J gene: TRBJ1-1
V gene: TRBV5-6
clone size: -
D gene: -

CDR3 protein: CASSAQGGEAFF
CDR3 DNA: TGTGCCAGCAGTGCCCAGGGGGGTGAAGCTTTCTTT
J gene: TRBJ1-1
V gene: TRBV6-1
clone size: -
D gene: TRBD1

CDR3 protein: CASSLAGGPSGEQFF
CDR3 DNA: TGTGCCAGCAGCTTAGCGGGAGGGCCCTCAGGGGAGCAGTTCTTC
J gene: TRBJ2-1
V gene: TRBV11-2
clone size: -
D gene: TRBD2

CDR3 protein: CASSLTRSYNEQFF
CDR3 DNA: TGTGCCAGCTCACTAACTAGATCCTACAATGAGCAGTTCTTC
J gene: TRBJ2-1
V gene: TRBV18
clone size: -
D gene: -

CDR3 protein: CASSLGRTYEQYF
CDR3 DNA: TGTGCCAGCAGCTTGGGCAGAACCTACGAGCAGTACTTC
J gene: TRBJ2-7
V gene: TRBV5-6
clone size: -
D gene: -

CDR3 protein: CASSCSGTSGANVLTF
CDR3 DNA: TGTGCCAGCAGCTGTAGCGGGACGTCTGGGGCCAACGTCCTGACTTTC
J gene: TRBJ2-6
V gene: TRBV12-1
clone size: -
D gene: -

CDR3 protein: CASSPLTADTQYF
CDR3 DNA: TGTGCCAGCAGCCCCCTGACAGCAGATACGCAGTATTTT
J gene: TRBJ2-3
V gene: TRBV7-9
clone size: -
D gene: -

CDR3 protein: CATSRDIRGEAFF
CDR3 DNA: TGTGCCACCAGCAGAGATATCAGGGGTGAAGCTTTCTTT
J gene: TRBJ1-1
V gene: TRBV15
clone size: -
D gene: -

CDR3 protein: CASSLEFGGQETQYF
CDR3 DNA: TGTGCCAGCAGCTTAGAGTTCGGCGGACAAGAGACCCAGTACTTC
J gene: TRBJ2-5
V gene: TRBV7-2
clone size: once
D gene: -

CDR3 protein: CASSIFGRLQSSYNEQFF
CDR3 DNA: TGTGCCAGTAGTATATTCGGCCGACTCCAAAGCTCCTACAATGAGCAGTTCTTC
J gene: TRBJ2-1
V gene: TRBV19
clone size: -
D gene: -

CDR3 protein: CASSRTDNEQYF
CDR3 DNA: TGTGCCAGCAGCCGTACCGATAACGAGCAGTACTTC
J gene: TRBJ2-7
V gene: TRBV13
clone size: -
D gene: -

CDR3 protein: CASSFMETQYF
CDR3 DNA: TGTGCCAGCAGTTTTATGGAGACCCAGTACTTC
J gene: TRBJ2-5
V gene: TRBV27
clone size: -
D gene: -

CDR3 protein: CASSQVDRDYEQYF
CDR3 DNA: TGCGCCAGCAGCCAAGTGGACAGGGACTACGAGCAGTACTTC
J gene: TRBJ2-7
V gene: TRBV4-1
clone size: -
D gene: TRBD1

CDR3 protein: CASRRTSGMWEQYF
CDR3 DNA: TGTGCCAGCAGGCGGACTAGCGGGATGTGGGAGCAGTACTTC
J gene: TRBJ2-7
V gene: TRBV6-5
clone size: -
D gene: TRBD2

CDR3 protein: CASLRRGHLSYEQYF
CDR3 DNA: TGTGCCAGCTTGAGGAGGGGGCACCTCTCCTACGAGCAGTACTTC
J gene: TRBJ2-7
V gene: TRBV2
clone size: -
D gene: -

CDR3 protein: CASSVTPGHRYGYTF
CDR3 DNA: TGTGCCAGCAGTGTTACCCCGGGACACCGATATGGCTACACCTTC
J gene: TRBJ1-2
V gene: TRBV6-5
clone size: -
D gene: -

CDR3 protein: CASSSLRRGTSGRVNEQFF
CDR3 DNA: TGTGCCAGCAGCTCCCTCCGGAGAGGGACTAGCGGGAGAGTGAATGAGCAGTTCTTC
J gene: TRBJ2-1
V gene: TRBV11-2
clone size: -
D gene: TRBD2

CDR3 protein: CASSFLAGGGTDTQYF
CDR3 DNA: TGTGCCAGCAGTTTTCTGGCGGGAGGGGGCACAGATACGCAGTATTTT
J gene: TRBJ2-3
V gene: TRBV27
clone size: -
D gene: TRBD2

CDR3 protein: CASGLPLSYAGPNQPQHF
CDR3 DNA: TGTGCTAGTGGTTTGCCCTTGTCCTACGCAGGCCCCAATCAGCCCCAGCATTTT
J gene: TRBJ1-5
V gene: TRBV12-5
clone size: -
D gene: -

CDR3 protein: CASSDGRQGAHYGYTF
CDR3 DNA: TGTGCCAGCAGTGATGGTCGGCAGGGGGCTCACTATGGCTACACCTTC
J gene: TRBJ1-2
V gene: TRBV2
clone size: -
D gene: TRBD1

CDR3 protein: CASGLAGAWSEQYF
CDR3 DNA: TGTGCCAGTGGACTAGCGGGGGCTTGGAGCGAGCAGTACTTC
J gene: TRBJ2-7
V gene: TRBV28
clone size: -
D gene: TRBD2

CDR3 protein: CASSPGTAYEQYF
CDR3 DNA: TGCGCCAGCAGTCCCGGGACCGCATACGAGCAGTACTTC
J gene: TRBJ2-7
V gene: TRBV5-1
clone size: -
D gene: -

CDR3 protein: CASSLLETSTDTQYF
CDR3 DNA: TGTGCCAGCAGTTTACTAGAGACTAGCACAGATACGCAGTATTTT
J gene: TRBJ2-3
V gene: TRBV28
clone size: few
D gene: -

CDR3 protein: CASSWGGLADEQFF
CDR3 DNA: TGTGCCAGCAGTTGGGGAGGACTAGCCGATGAGCAGTTCTTC
J gene: TRBJ2-1
V gene: TRBV27
clone size: -
D gene: TRBD2

CDR3 protein: CAIRKGTETSTDTQYF
CDR3 DNA: TGTGCCATCAGGAAAGGGACGGAGACTAGCACAGATACGCAGTATTTT
J gene: TRBJ2-3
V gene: TRBV10-3
clone size: -
D gene: -